These T cell receptor beta chains were read from a single sample in a study of T cells after yellow fever vaccination. MiXCR, run by TCRdb on the 5' RACE reads, gives a single entry per CDR3 protein. The top ten hold roughly 0.77% of the sample, which has under 150,000 distinct CDR3 sequences, over 7% seen once. This material consisted of CD4+ T cells sorted from PBMCs, taken 5 days after the yellow fever booster vaccination. Receptor source: a man in his thirties or forties who received the YFV17D yellow fever vaccine. The CDR3 runs from the conserved cysteine through the conserved F or W. D genes are given only for firm matches. Expanded clones get a size class; other rows say once, few or many, or leave the size out.

V	D	size	J	CDR3	DNA
TRBV19	NA	many	TRBJ1-1	CASSQDRNTEAFF	TGTGCCAGTTCGCAAGACAGAAACACTGAAGCTTTCTTT
TRBV13	TRBD1	many	TRBJ2-1	CASSLVSWGQGAYNEQFF	TGTGCCAGCAGCTTAGTTTCATGGGGACAGGGGGCGTACAATGAGCAGTTCTTC
TRBV20-1	NA	many	TRBJ2-5	CSARVGHPGGETQYF	TGCAGTGCTAGAGTGGGGCACCCCGGGGGAGAGACCCAGTACTTC
TRBV5-1	NA	NA	TRBJ2-3	CASSLARTGDTQYF	TGCGCCAGCAGCTTGGCCAGGACTGGAGATACGCAGTATTTT
TRBV6-5	NA	many	TRBJ2-5	CATLRPGEETQYF	TGTGCCACCTTAAGGCCAGGGGAAGAGACCCAGTACTTC
TRBV20-1	NA	many	TRBJ2-1	CSARNRAKRRSSYNEQFF	TGCAGTGCTAGAAACAGGGCTAAGCGCCGTAGCTCCTACAATGAGCAGTTCTTC
TRBV18	NA	NA	TRBJ1-2	CASSHTQTNYGYTF	TGTGCCAGCTCACACACCCAGACTAACTATGGCTACACCTTC
TRBV19	NA	many	TRBJ2-7	CASSMGGPYEQYF	TGTGCCAGTAGTATGGGGGGACCTTACGAGCAGTACTTC
TRBV3-1	NA	many	TRBJ2-7	CASSQSGEGQYF	TGTGCCAGCAGCCAATCAGGAGAGGGGCAGTACTTC
TRBV5-1	TRBD1	many	TRBJ2-2	CASSTGGRNTGELFF	TGCGCCAGCAGCACAGGGGGCAGGAACACCGGGGAGCTGTTTTTT
TRBV20-1	TRBD2	NA	TRBJ2-1	CSAPGTSTKGGLNEQFF	TGCAGTGCGCCCGGGACTAGCACGAAAGGGGGACTCAATGAGCAGTTCTTC
TRBV9	NA	many	TRBJ2-2	CASSVVTTPGTGELFF	TGTGCCAGCAGCGTAGTGACTACCCCGGGGACCGGGGAGCTGTTTTTT
TRBV18	NA	many	TRBJ1-1	CASSPPVTVNTEAFF	TGTGCCAGCTCACCACCGGTGACGGTGAACACTGAAGCTTTCTTT